This T cell receptor (beta chain) is from a study of blood T cell repertoires in COVID-19. This clone was found once. The CDR3 runs 14 residues. Trimming removed 2 bases from V and 8 bases from J, with 14 bases in between. Per germline, CDR1 SGDLS and CDR2 YYNGEE. Per the authors' pipeline: Estimated nucleated cell counts came from reference gene primer amplification. The protocol was immunoSEQ multiplex PCR, while the TCRdb copy is restricted to in-frame clones and leaves out a portion. Clonal size and the V and J genes are those of that table, whereas D and trimming came from the DNA. The sample carries around 160,000 clones, roughly 90% recorded once.

The sequence came from a woman aged 30 to 39 with acute COVID-19. Sequences were obtained from PBMCs or T cells enriched from blood (not recorded which). The rearrangement links TRBV9 to TRBJ2-1; D might be TRBD2 (6 bases). The CDR3 is CASSVEGSGYEQFF. CDR3 DNA: TGTGCCAGCAGCGTGGAGGGCTCTGGGTATGAGCAGTTCTTC.